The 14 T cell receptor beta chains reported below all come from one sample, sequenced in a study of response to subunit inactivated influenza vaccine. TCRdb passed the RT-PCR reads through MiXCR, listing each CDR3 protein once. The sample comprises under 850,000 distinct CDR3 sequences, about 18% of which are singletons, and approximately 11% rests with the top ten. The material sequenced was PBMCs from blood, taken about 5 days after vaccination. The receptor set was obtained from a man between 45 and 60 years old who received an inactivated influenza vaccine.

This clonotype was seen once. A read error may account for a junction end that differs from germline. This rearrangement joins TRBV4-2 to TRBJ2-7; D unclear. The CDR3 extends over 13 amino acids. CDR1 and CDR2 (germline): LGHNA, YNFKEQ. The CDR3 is CASSQDPKYEQCF. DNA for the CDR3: TGTGCCAGCAGCCAAGATCCCAAATACGAGCAGTGCTTC.

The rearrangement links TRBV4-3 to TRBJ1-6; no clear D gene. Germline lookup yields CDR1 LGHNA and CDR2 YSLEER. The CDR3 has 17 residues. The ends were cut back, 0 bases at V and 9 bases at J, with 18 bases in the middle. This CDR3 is CASSQDVGTALVSPLHF. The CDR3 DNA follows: TGCGCCAGCAGCCAAGATGTAGGCACGGCTCTCGTTTCACCCCTCCACTTT.

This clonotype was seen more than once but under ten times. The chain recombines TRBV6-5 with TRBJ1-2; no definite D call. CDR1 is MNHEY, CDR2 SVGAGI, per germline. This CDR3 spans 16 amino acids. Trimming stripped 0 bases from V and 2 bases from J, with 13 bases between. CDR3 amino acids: CASSYSTLGLNYGYTF. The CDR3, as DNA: TGTGCCAGCAGTTACTCGACGCTGGGTTTAAACTATGGCTACACCTTC.

Here the CDR3 reads CASRVLQGYEQYF. CDR3 coding DNA: TGTGCCAGCAGGGTCCTACAGGGCTACGAGCAGTACTTC. V usage is TRBV27 and J usage is TRBJ2-7; possibly TRBD1 for D (6 bases). With 6 bases removed from V and 3 bases from J, the gap between germline ends came to 12 bases. Germline V CDR1 and CDR2: MNHEY, SMNVEV (reference sequence). The CDR3 length is 13 residues.

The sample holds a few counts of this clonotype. The CDR3 DNA reads as TGTGCCAGCAGCTTAACGGCAGACAGGCAGGGGAACTATGGCTACACCTTC. Translated: CASSLTADRQGNYGYTF. The V and J genes are TRBV7-8 and TRBJ1-2; tentative D call: TRBD1 (6 bases). The germline V and J ends were trimmed by 2 bases and 2 bases, with 18 bases remaining between them. Per the germline V gene, CDR1 is SGHVS and CDR2 is FQNEAQ. This CDR3 contains 17 residues.

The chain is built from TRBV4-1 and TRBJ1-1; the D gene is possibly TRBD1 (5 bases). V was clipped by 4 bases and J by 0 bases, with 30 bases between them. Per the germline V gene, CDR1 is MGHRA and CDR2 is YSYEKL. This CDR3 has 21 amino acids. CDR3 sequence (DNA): TGCGCCAGCAGCCCCCGGACGGCTCCCATTAGTTTGGGGGTTCTGAACACTGAAGCTTTCTTT. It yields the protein CASSPRTAPISLGVLNTEAFF.

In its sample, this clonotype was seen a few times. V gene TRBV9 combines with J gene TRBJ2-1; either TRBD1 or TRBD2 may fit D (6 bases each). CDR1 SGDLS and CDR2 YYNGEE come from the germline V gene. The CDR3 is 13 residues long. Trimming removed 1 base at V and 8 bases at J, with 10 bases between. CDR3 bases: TGTGCCAGCAGCGTAAAAGGGGGGCATGAGCAGTTCTTC. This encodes CASSVKGGHEQFF. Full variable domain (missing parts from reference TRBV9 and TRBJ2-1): DSGVTQTPKHLITATGQRVTLRCSPRSGDLSVYWYQQSLDQGLQFLIQYYNGEERAKGNILERFSAQQFPDLHSELNLSSLELGDSALYFCASSVKGGHEQFFGPGTRLTVL.

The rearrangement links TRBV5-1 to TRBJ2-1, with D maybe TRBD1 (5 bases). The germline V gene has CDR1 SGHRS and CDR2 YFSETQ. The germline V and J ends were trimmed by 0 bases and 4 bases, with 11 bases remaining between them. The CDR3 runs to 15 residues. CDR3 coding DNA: TGCGCCAGCAGCTTGGGTCCGGACACATACAATGAGCAGTTCTTC. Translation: CASSLGPDTYNEQFF.

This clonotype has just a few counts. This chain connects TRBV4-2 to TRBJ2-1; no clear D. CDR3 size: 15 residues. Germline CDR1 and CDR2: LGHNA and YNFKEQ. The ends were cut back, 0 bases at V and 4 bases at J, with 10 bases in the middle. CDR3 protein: CASSQDRAEYNEQFF. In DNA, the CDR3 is TGTGCCAGCAGCCAAGATCGGGCAGAGTACAATGAGCAGTTCTTC.

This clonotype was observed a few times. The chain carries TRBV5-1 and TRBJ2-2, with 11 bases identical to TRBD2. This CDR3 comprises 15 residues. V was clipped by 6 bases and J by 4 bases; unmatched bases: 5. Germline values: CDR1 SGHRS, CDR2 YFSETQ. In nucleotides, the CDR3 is TGCGCCAGCAAAACTAGCGGGGGCGTCACCGGGGAGCTGTTTTTT. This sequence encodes CASKTSGGVTGELFF.

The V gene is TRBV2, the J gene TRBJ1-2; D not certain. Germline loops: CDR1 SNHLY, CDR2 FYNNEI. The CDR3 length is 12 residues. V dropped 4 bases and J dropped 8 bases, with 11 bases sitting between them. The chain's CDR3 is CASSGTGGGYTF. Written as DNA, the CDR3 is TGTGCCAGCAGTGGAACGGGAGGCGGCTACACCTTC.

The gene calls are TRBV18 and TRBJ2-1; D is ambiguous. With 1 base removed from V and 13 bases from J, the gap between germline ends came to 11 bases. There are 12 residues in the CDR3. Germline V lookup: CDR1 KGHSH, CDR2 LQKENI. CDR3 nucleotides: TGTGCCAGCTCACCACAGGGATCCCCCCAGTTCTTC. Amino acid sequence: CASSPQGSPQFF. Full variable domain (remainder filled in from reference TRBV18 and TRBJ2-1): NAGVMQNPRHLVRRRGQEARLRCSPMKGHSHVYWYRQLPEEGLKFMVYLQKENIIDESGMPKERFSAEFPKEGPSILRIQQVVRGDSAAYFCASSPQGSPQFFGPGTRLTVL.

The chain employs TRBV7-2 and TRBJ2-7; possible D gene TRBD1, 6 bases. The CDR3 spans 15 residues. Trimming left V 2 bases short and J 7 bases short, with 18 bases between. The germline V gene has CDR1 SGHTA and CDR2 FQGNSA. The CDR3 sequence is CASSLWTGRGLEQYF. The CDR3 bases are TGTGCCAGCAGCTTATGGACGGGCAGGGGCTTGGAGCAGTACTTC.

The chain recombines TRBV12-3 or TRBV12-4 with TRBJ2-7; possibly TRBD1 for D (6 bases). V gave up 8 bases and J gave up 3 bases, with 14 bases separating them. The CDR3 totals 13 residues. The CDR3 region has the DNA TGTGCCAGCGGTATTCGGGACAACTACGAGCAGTACTTC. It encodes CASGIRDNYEQYF.